This T cell receptor (beta chain) was sequenced during a study of metastatic and nonmetastatic thyroid tumors. Study summary: Repertoires were compared across blood and tumor or nodule tissue from malignant and benign thyroid patients.

TCRdb called clones again from the PCR reads with MiXCR. This sample has about 92,000 clones; 15% occur once, and the top ten carry just over 3.5%. This clone has at least ten counts. Its antigen is currently unknown. Looked up from germline, CDR1 is MGHRA and CDR2 is YSYEKL. The V end was cut by 3 bases, the J end by 4 bases, with 16 bases between. The CDR3 loop spans 15 amino acids. Broader study findings: It was reportedly found that TCR beta diversity was significantly higher in malignant thyroid tumors than in benign nodules, a difference seen in both blood and tumor samples.

No treatment of any kind had been given to any patient before thyroid surgery. The V and J genes are TRBV4-1 and TRBJ2-7, with TRBD2 as a possible D gene (6 bases). Sequencing was done on a sample of blood. The receptor comes from a female donor with papillary thyroid cancer or a benign thyroid nodule (not recorded which). Some clones in this sample may be carry-over from other donors' samples. Here the CDR3 reads CASSHERGGKYEQYF. The CDR3 region has the DNA TGCGCCAGCAGCCATGAGAGGGGAGGAAAGTACGAGCAGTACTTC.